Listed below are T cell receptor beta chains from one sample, sequenced in a study of CD8 T cells in Susac syndrome. TCRdb processed the immunoSEQ multiplex PCR reads anew with MiXCR; each CDR3 protein has one entry. The repertoire holds 200,000 to 250,000 distinct CDR3 sequences, with roughly 92% as singletons. Sequencing was done on a sample of CD8+ T cells from PBMCs. The origin of the receptors is a human donor with multiple sclerosis. CDR3s include the opening cysteine and the closing phenylalanine or tryptophan.

V gene,J gene,CDR3 protein
TRBV20-1,TRBJ2-1,CSAIFPGQSQEQFF
TRBV20-1,TRBJ2-5,CSVEGLDEETQYF
TRBV6-1,TRBJ2-7,CASSEERIDSYEQYF
TRBV15,TRBJ2-1,CATSSSRANEQFF
TRBV3-1,TRBJ2-5,CASSQGSERQETQYF
TRBV11-2,TRBJ2-1,CASSLEAGVEDEQFF
TRBV2,TRBJ2-7,CASRSSGQAFYEQYF
TRBV5-6,TRBJ2-7,CASSLGLAGVYEQYF
TRBV12-3/TRBV12-4,TRBJ1-1,CASRGDRGSAMNTEAFF
TRBV7-8,TRBJ2-5,CASSLEGYWGIQETQYF
TRBV20-1,TRBJ2-7,CSAHKLGTSGTVQYF
TRBV19,TRBJ1-1,CASALPRGPTEAFF
TRBV5-1,TRBJ1-3,CASSLTGTSGNTIYF
TRBV6-2/TRBV6-3,TRBJ1-1,CASSYSIGEQLGYMNTEAFF
TRBV25-1,TRBJ2-6,CASSDRGRGAGSSGANVLTF
TRBV6-1,TRBJ2-4,CASSELQGWAKNIQYF
TRBV4-1,TRBJ2-1,CASSPKGDEQFF
TRBV29-1,TRBJ2-3,CSVEGQGGGDTQYF
TRBV6-6,TRBJ2-4,CASSLNPSLAKNIQYF
TRBV29-1,TRBJ1-5,CSVGQGSNQPQHF
TRBV20-1,TRBJ2-7,CSARVVYEQYF
TRBV2,TRBJ2-6,CASRTDRLSGANVLTF
TRBV27,TRBJ2-2,CASREGHTGELFF
TRBV13,TRBJ2-3,CASSSGDRGTDTQYF
TRBV20-1,TRBJ1-1,CSAPGWGGTEAFF
TRBV13,TRBJ2-3,CASSWDHTDTQYF
TRBV27,TRBJ2-7,CASSLAGTGKYEQYF
TRBV7-2,TRBJ2-3,CASSLPKYREFFTDTQYF
TRBV19,TRBJ1-5,CASTSDRISNQPQHF
TRBV12-3/TRBV12-4,TRBJ2-7,CASSSGTSIYEQYF
TRBV5-6,TRBJ1-1,CASSLGDSLLEGTEAFF
TRBV29-1,TRBJ1-2,CSVDSGFDGYTF
TRBV19,TRBJ1-5,CASSIDSVGEPQHF
TRBV29-1,TRBJ2-7,CSVKGTSYEQYF
TRBV6-2/TRBV6-3,TRBJ2-7,CASRQRELDEQYF
TRBV5-1,TRBJ2-1,CASSLGGRGYEQFF
TRBV30,TRBJ1-3,CAWRLTGVGNTIYF
TRBV4-1,TRBJ1-1,CASTLGRGRTEAFF
TRBV5-6,TRBJ2-1,CASSEAASGWYNEQFF
TRBV9,TRBJ2-2,CASTPSGAGTGELFF
TRBV9,TRBJ2-1,CASSVYWAASYNEQFF
TRBV12-3/TRBV12-4,TRBJ1-4,CASSFPGAEKLFF
TRBV9,TRBJ2-7,CASSVSAKGSGEQYF
TRBV12-3/TRBV12-4,TRBJ1-1,CASSSAWGHTEAFF
TRBV12-3/TRBV12-4,TRBJ2-5,CASSFSTSKEQTQYF
TRBV5-4,TRBJ2-5,CASSLPGVQETQYF